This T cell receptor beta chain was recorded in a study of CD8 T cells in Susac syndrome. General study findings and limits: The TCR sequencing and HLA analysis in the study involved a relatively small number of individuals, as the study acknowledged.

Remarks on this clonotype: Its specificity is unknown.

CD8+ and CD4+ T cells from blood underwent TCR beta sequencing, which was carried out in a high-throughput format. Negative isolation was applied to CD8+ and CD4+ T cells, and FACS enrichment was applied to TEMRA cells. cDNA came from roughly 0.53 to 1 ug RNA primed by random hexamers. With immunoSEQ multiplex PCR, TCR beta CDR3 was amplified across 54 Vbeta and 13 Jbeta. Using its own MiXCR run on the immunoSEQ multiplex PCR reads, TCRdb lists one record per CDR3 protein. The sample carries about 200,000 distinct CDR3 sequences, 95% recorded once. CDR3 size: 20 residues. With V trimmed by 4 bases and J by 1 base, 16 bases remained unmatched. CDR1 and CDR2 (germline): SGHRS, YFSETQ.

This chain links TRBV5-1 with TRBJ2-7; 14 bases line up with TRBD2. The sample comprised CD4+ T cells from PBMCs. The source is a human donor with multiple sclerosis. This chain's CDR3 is CASSPFPPRTSGGQSYEQYF. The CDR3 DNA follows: TGCGCCAGCAGCCCATTCCCCCCTCGGACTAGCGGGGGGCAGTCCTACGAGCAGTACTTC.